This TCR beta chain was obtained from a study of blood T cell repertoires in COVID-19 (dated by TCRdb to 2018 to 2020). General notes on the study: Collaborator samples came from the United States, Italy and Spain and covered acute and convalescent phases of COVID-19. Samples came from the ongoing ImmuneRACE study (first 160 participants) plus 1,254 subjects from 6 global collaborators. Where HLA class I and class II types were available, the types were taken from metadata supplied by the sample provider, not from assay-based typing. Nearly every sample came with metadata listing a de-identified subject ID, COVID-19 status, age in years and sex. The material from the prospective study consisted of cDNA or gDNA derived from T cells, B-cell-depleted T cells, or PBMCs. The repertoires were made available in a free public database intended to serve as a resource for research on the immune response to SARS-CoV-2. The dataset comprised deeply sampled blood TCRbeta repertoires from subjects exposed to, actively infected with, or recovered from COVID-19. Results the study describes overall, beyond this receptor: Clinical and demographic metadata were provided uncurated, with the amount varying by source and participant.

For this chain, trimming is 5 bases at the V end and 2 bases at the J end, and the number of junction bases without a gene match is 10. Sequences LNHDA (CDR1) and SQIVND (CDR2) are obtained from the germline V gene (reference sequence). The CDR3 starts with the cysteine, ends with the phenylalanine, and has 17 residues. The only DNA kept is the CDR3, 51 bases in frame from the first base. The immunoSEQ Assay, a bias-controlled multiplex PCR, was used to amplify TCRbeta CDR3 regions from genomic DNA. Under the source paper's analysis protocol: Within the assay, amplification of reference gene primers was used to estimate how many nucleated cells each sample contained. Sequence reads were collapsed and filtered to measure the absolute abundance of every unique TCRbeta CDR3 rearrangement. For each sample, productive Simpson clonality was calculated as the square root of Simpson's diversity index across productive rearrangements. TCRdb obtained this table from immuneACCESS and retained in-frame rearrangements with V and J assigned. These tables miss some clones; where compared with another copy, unresolved V genes account for less than half of the shortfall, and the remainder is unexplained. The V and J calls and clone size come from that table; D and trimming were worked out from the DNA. This sample gives roughly 340,000 clones in total; 80% to 90% of them show up just once. Around 6% of the sample goes to the ten largest clones.

Remarks on this clone: Its specific antigen is unknown. No per-base quality is available; no much larger clone lies one base away.

In Seattle, one collaborating source enrolled patients while the infection was active and tracked those patients longitudinally over the course of disease. Collaborating institutions collected whole blood in K2EDTA tubes following their own protocols. For TCRbeta analysis, collaborators shipped samples in one of three forms: frozen whole blood, isolated PBMCs, or DNA extracted from either of those sample types. The chain is encoded by TRBV19 joined to TRBJ1-5; the central 9 bases match TRBD1. The source material was peripheral blood. This TCR was sampled from a woman aged 50 to 60 with COVID-19, enrolled during active disease. The nucleotides read TGTGCCAGTAGTTCTGACAGGGGGATTTCCGGCAATCAGCCCCAGCATTTT. This sequence encodes CASSSDRGISGNQPQHF.